The subject of this entry is one T cell receptor beta chain. Antigen unknown. Use of 60 Vbeta and 13 Jbeta primers characterized the PCR. Some clones are missing from TCRdb's copy, which holds only in-frame ones; the method was immunoSEQ multiplex PCR. The sample includes approximately 130,000 clones, approximately 80% of them seen just once. This record comes from a study of cytomegalovirus exposure and HLA in healthy donors. J gave up 5 bases and V 6 bases, and 9 bases lay outside the gene matches. The CDR3 loop spans 14 amino acids. The germline V gene encodes CDR1 KGHSH and CDR2 LQKENI. Overall study findings and caveats: A link between a missense DCLRE1C variant and TCR beta V- and J-gene trimming emerged from a later analysis. Most of the CMV-associated TCR beta chains (in a later analysis) appeared to be HLA-restricted. An analysis that was carried out later associated 16,951 TCR beta sequences with HLA alleles at 0.05 false discovery rate. Several of the most significant clusters appeared linked to common viral pathogens, based on a later analysis.

The V call is TRBV18, the J call TRBJ2-7; TRBD2 matches at 8 bases. The sample taken for sequencing was PBMCs. This receptor was taken from a female donor in good health and CMV-seropositive. The CDR3 sequence: CASSSGGGPNEQYF. CDR3 DNA sequence: TGTGCCAGCTCTTCCGGGGGGGGGCCGAACGAGCAGTACTTC.